The clone carrying this TCR beta chain occurred a few times. What it binds is unknown. Autoimmune disease history or systemic immunosuppression excluded patients. The source of the sample is a study of OX40 agonist ivuxolimab in advanced cancers. Study background: The diagnoses of dose-escalation patients were hepatocellular carcinoma, melanoma, renal cell or head and neck cancer. Study-wide findings and caveats: On average, CD8+ T cells had more expanded clones than CD4+. At 0.1 to 3.0 mg/kg, CD4+ and CD8+ blood T cells expanded clonally by week 6.

Clones were read by immunoSEQ multiplex PCR, and TCRdb kept only the in-frame ones, dropping some. The repertoire has 69,000 or so clones, approximately 81% of them found once; the top ten carry roughly 6%. Germline V gene data show CDR1 as MNHEY and CDR2 as SMNVEV (reference sequence). This CDR3 comprises 13 residues. Trimming took off 5 bases at V and 7 bases at J, with 12 bases between the two ends. V gene TRBV27 combines with J gene TRBJ1-5; D is unresolved. The sequencing used CD4+ or CD8+ T cells sorted from blood, collected in a trial of the OX40 agonist ivuxolimab. The receptor's source is an adult with an advanced solid tumor such as melanoma, head and neck, liver or kidney cancer. CDR3 sequence reads: CASSPSESQPQHF. For the CDR3, the DNA is TGTGCCAGCAGTCCTTCGGAAAGCCAGCCCCAGCATTTT.